The next 8 T cell receptor beta chains were all read from a single sample in a study of human T cells and chemical hapten exposure. A single record per CDR3 protein comes from TCRdb applying MiXCR to the RACE reads. The data contain approximately 81,000 distinct CDR3 sequences, roughly 8.6% of them singletons. Time point: healthy volunteer bleed at 6 weeks. Total RNA was isolated from whole blood that had not been fractionated. What was sequenced was whole blood. The source of these receptors is a male donor in good health. Some clones in this sample may be carry-over from other donors' samples.

At least ten counts were recorded for this clonotype. The V gene is TRBV6-2 or TRBV6-3, the J gene TRBJ2-2; weak D call: TRBD2 (5 bases). The CDR3 consists of 17 residues. Trimming pared 5 bases from V and 0 bases from J, leaving 16 bases between. Per germline, CDR1 MNHEY and CDR2 SVGEGT. The CDR3 sequence: CASSGRAGLANTGELFF. CDR3 DNA sequence: TGTGCCAGCAGTGGTAGGGCGGGTCTCGCGAACACCGGGGAGCTGTTTTTT.

This clonotype showed up many times. V is TRBV6-4 and J is TRBJ2-3; TRBD2 matches 10 bases. Germline values: CDR1 MRHNA, CDR2 SNTAGT. The V segment lost 4 bases and the J segment 1 base; nucleotides outside the gene matches: 2. There are 15 residues in the CDR3. The DNA for the CDR3 is TGTGCCAGCAGTGTGACTAGCGGGCGCACAGATACGCAGTATTTT. This encodes CASSVTSGRTDTQYF.

This clonotype was seen a few times. This chain connects TRBV6-5 to TRBJ1-6; D might be TRBD1 (5 bases). V was shortened by 8 bases and J by 8 bases, with 13 bases between the two germline ends. Per germline, CDR1 MNHEY and CDR2 SVGAGI. The length of the CDR3 is 13 residues. This CDR3 reads CASVGRGDSPLHF. The DNA for the CDR3 is TGTGCCAGCGTGGGACGGGGAGATTCACCCCTCCACTTT.

The J gene is TRBJ1-4, the V gene TRBV10-3; 8 nucleotides align to TRBD1. The CDR3 totals 15 residues. Germline V CDR1 and CDR2: ENHRY, SYGVKD. Trimming took 6 bases from V and 8 from J; bases not matched to a gene: 11. CDR3 sequence (DNA): TGTGCCATCAGCCCAGGACAGGGTGAGGGAGAAAAACTGTTTTTT. Translated: CAISPGQGEGEKLFF.

V usage is TRBV3-1 and J usage is TRBJ1-6; maybe TRBD1 (5 bases). With 4 bases removed from V and 10 bases from J, the gap between germline ends came to 11 bases. Per germline, CDR1 LGHDT and CDR2 YNNKEL (reference sequence). The CDR3 is made up of 13 amino acids. In DNA, the CDR3 is TGTGCCAGCAGCCCCAGGGAACAATCACCCCTCCACTTT. Its translation: CASSPREQSPLHF. The full variable domain, with the rest looked up from reference TRBV3-1 and TRBJ1-6, is DTAVSQTPKYLVTQMGNDKSIKCEQNLGHDTMYWYKQDSKKFLKIMFSYNNKELIINETVPNRFSPKSPDKAHLNLHINSLELGDSAVYFCASSPREQSPLHFGNGTRLTVT.

A few counts support this clonotype. The chain couples TRBV12-3 or TRBV12-4 to TRBJ2-5; 7 bases match TRBD1. Germline trimming cut 6 bases from V and 5 bases from J; bases unmatched to any gene: 6. The CDR3 is 13 amino acids. Here the CDR3 reads CASSPTGAETQYF. The CDR3 DNA sequence: TGTGCCAGCAGCCCAACAGGGGCGGAGACCCAGTACTTC.

This clonotype was recorded a few times. V gene TRBV5-1 combines with J gene TRBJ1-6; 11 bases agree with TRBD1. The CDR3 totals 17 residues. V lost 3 bases and J lost 5; bases outside the gene matches: 7. Germline V gives CDR1 SGHRS, CDR2 YFSETQ. The CDR3 is CASSWGTGGPHNSPLHF. In nucleotides, the CDR3 is TGCGCCAGCAGCTGGGGGACAGGGGGTCCCCATAATTCACCCCTCCACTTT.

This clonotype was counted at least ten times. This rearrangement joins TRBV5-5 to TRBJ1-1, with D unclear. V lost 0 bases and J 7 bases, leaving 4 bases between the germline ends. Germline V lookup: CDR1 SGHKS, CDR2 YYEKEE (reference sequence). The CDR3 consists of 11 residues. CDR3 residues: CASSLALEAFF. In nucleotides, the CDR3 is TGTGCCAGCAGCTTGGCACTTGAAGCTTTCTTT.